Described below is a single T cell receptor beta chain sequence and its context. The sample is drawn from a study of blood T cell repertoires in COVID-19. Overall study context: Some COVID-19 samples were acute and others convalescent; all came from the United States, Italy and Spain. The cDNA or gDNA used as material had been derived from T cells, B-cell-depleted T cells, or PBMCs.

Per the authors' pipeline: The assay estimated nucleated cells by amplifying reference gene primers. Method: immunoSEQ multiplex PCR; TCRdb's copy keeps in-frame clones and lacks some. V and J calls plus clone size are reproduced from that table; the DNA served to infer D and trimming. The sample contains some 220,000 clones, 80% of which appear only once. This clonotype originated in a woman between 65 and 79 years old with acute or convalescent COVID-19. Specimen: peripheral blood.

The CDR3 reads CAWSLPPGLAGQQFF. The CDR3, as DNA: TGTGCCTGGAGTCTTCCCCCGGGACTAGCGGGGCAGCAGTTCTTC. This chain connects TRBV30 to TRBJ2-1, with TRBD2 identical over 13 bases. V shed 2 bases and J 11 bases; nucleotides not matched to a gene: 9. This CDR3 contains 15 residues. The germline gives CDR1 GTSNPN, CDR2 SVGIG (reference sequence).